Only a few counts were recorded for the clone carrying this T cell receptor (beta chain). Its matching antigen is unknown. Treatment of the sample: oral pan-JAK inhibitor, 5-10 mg twice daily. The data stem from a study of CD8+ T cells in alopecia areata. Background on the study: Each of the treated patients was given oral tofacitinib, 5 to 10 mg twice daily, for moderate-to-severe alopecia areata.

Findings of the study overall: The study found tofacitinib significantly decreased scalp clonality and expanded CD8+ clones among the top 100. Scalp lesions, especially in alopecia totalis/universalis, had higher clonality than normal scalp. Resident alphabeta T-cell populations of normal skin are likewise subject to sequencing in scalp samples.

Extraction and reverse transcription of RNA yielded cDNA as the sequencing template. The assay was immunoSEQ multiplex PCR, and TCRdb's table has in-frame clones only and misses some. There are approximately 200,000 clones in the sample; 50% to 60% occur only once, and approximately 0.7% lies in the top ten. The sequence was collected from a human donor with alopecia areata. Sample: CD4+ T cells sorted from blood, taken at week 4, from a patient treated with tofacitinib.

CDR3 nucleotide sequence: TGTGCCAGCAGCTTCAACAGGGATACGGCTTTCTTT. Amino acids: CASSFNRDTAFF. This chain uses TRBV11-2 with TRBJ1-1; tentatively, D is TRBD1 (6 bases). The CDR3 is 12 residues long. V was cut by 3 bases and J by 11 bases, with 13 bases left in between. The germline gives CDR1 SGHAT, CDR2 FQNNGV.